This record concerns one T cell receptor (beta chain) sequence. Its antigen is as yet unknown. Expressed TCRB transcripts were sequenced after all isolated RNA was converted to cDNA. TCRdb's table, derived via immunoSEQ multiplex PCR, lists solely in-frame clones and lacks some. This repertoire shows some 160,000 clones, approximately 10% found once; its top ten account for approximately 0.7%. These data belong to a study of beta chain features in type 1 diabetes. General study results and limits: When Type 1 diabetes patients were examined, their TCRB CDR3s proved moderately but significantly shorter in all four CD4+ subsets.

Germline loops: CDR1 SNHLY, CDR2 FYNNEI. Trimming cost V 7 bases and J 7 bases; bases outside gene matches: 14. The CDR3 is 15 amino acids. The chain links TRBV2 to TRBJ1-2, with 8 bases identical to TRBD1. The receptor was isolated from a woman in her 30s with type 1 diabetes. What was sequenced was central memory CD4+ T cells from blood. For the CDR3, the DNA is TGTGCCAGCACTGAGGACCGCCAGGGGGCGGTTGGCTACACCTTC. Its translation: CASTEDRQGAVGYTF.